This T cell receptor (beta chain) comes out of a study of OX40 agonist ivuxolimab in advanced cancers. Overall study: Patients receiving dose escalation had hepatocellular carcinoma, melanoma, renal cell or head and neck cancer. Participants, 82.7% male, averaged roughly 55 years of age, ranging from roughly 23 to 90. It was permissible to have had prior anti-PD-1, anti-PD-L1 or anti-CTLA-4 therapy, and about 40% had some. Findings of the study overall: CD8+ T cells were the subset that, on average, had more expanded clones than CD4+.

This CDR3 region has 11 residues. Trimming took off 10 bases at V and 6 bases at J, with 11 bases between the two ends. CDR1 is ENHRY and CDR2 is SYGVKD in the germline V gene. Here immunoSEQ multiplex PCR was the method, and the copy in TCRdb shows in-frame clones only, minus some. The sample carries around 40,000 clones, around 80% recorded once. With respect to this clone: Antigen specificity is unknown.

The sequence came from an adult with an advanced solid tumor such as melanoma, head and neck, liver or kidney cancer. The sequencing here drew on CD4+ or CD8+ T cells sorted from blood, taken in a trial of the OX40 agonist ivuxolimab. The chain employs TRBV10-3 and TRBJ2-3; D remains ambiguous. Written as DNA, the CDR3 is TGTGCCACCCAGAAGGAGGATACGCAGTATTTT. This codes for CATQKEDTQYF.